This T cell receptor (beta chain) came from a study of blood T cell repertoires in COVID-19. About the research overall: Two negative PCRs, clearance, or symptom resolution characterized the recovered Cohort 3 donors. Material from acute and convalescent COVID-19 was sourced from the United States, Italy and Spain.

Authors' analysis steps: Estimates of nucleated cell counts were drawn from the amplification of reference gene primers. Sequencing was performed with immunoSEQ multiplex PCR; in TCRdb, only in-frame clones are kept and a portion is missing. That table gives V, J and clone size, and the DNA gave D and trimming. The sample has about 170,000 clones, around 79% seen once. The CDR3 is 13 residues long. Germline V gene lookup returns CDR1 LGHDT and CDR2 YNNKEL (reference sequence). The ends were cut back, 5 bases at V and 4 bases at J, with 9 bases in the middle. Participants were aged about 18 to 95 years, lived in under 25 US areas, and enrolled virtually.

V and J are TRBV3-1 (or the pseudogene TRBV3-2) and TRBJ2-1; tentatively, D is TRBD1 (5 bases). The sample taken for sequencing was PBMCs or T cells enriched from blood (not recorded which). The clonotype comes from a woman aged 65 to 85 in a cohort exposed to, infected with or recovered from COVID-19 (not recorded which). CDR3 sequence (DNA): TGTGCCAGCAGCTCGGACACTTACAATGAGCAGTTCTTC. This sequence encodes CASSSDTYNEQFF.